This T cell receptor (beta chain) appears in the sequencing data of a study of blood T cell repertoires in COVID-19 (TCRdb year 2020). At the level of the whole study: Collaborator samples came from the United States, Italy and Spain and covered acute and convalescent phases of COVID-19. The material from the prospective study consisted of cDNA or gDNA derived from T cells, B-cell-depleted T cells, or PBMCs. Deeply sampled blood TCRbeta repertoires from subjects exposed to, actively infected with, or recovered from COVID-19 were included in the dataset. The repertoires were made available in a free public database intended to serve as a resource for research on the immune response to SARS-CoV-2. Samples came from the ongoing ImmuneRACE study (first 160 participants) plus 1,254 subjects from 6 global collaborators. Nearly every sample came with metadata listing a de-identified subject ID, COVID-19 status, age in years and sex. Where HLA class I and class II types were available, the types were taken from metadata supplied by the sample provider, not from assay-based typing.

Each collaborating institution followed its own protocols to collect whole blood in K2EDTA tubes. For TCRbeta analysis, collaborators shipped samples as frozen whole blood, isolated PBMCs, or DNA extracted from either of those sample types. The immunoSEQ Assay, a bias-controlled multiplex PCR, was used to amplify TCRbeta CDR3 regions from genomic DNA. In the authors' own workflow: The number of nucleated cells in each sample was estimated from the amplification of reference gene primers within the assay. To quantify the absolute abundance of each unique TCRbeta CDR3 rearrangement, sequence reads were collapsed and filtered. For each sample, productive Simpson clonality was calculated as the square root of Simpson's diversity index across productive rearrangements. TCRdb took over this immuneACCESS table, retaining in-frame rearrangements with V and J assigned. Such tables are incomplete; in checked studies, under half of the missing clones stem from an unresolved V gene, and the remainder is unexplained. Clone size and the V and J calls come from that table; the DNA yielded D and trimming. Here the sample has tens of thousands of clones; around 85% occur a single time. The ten largest account for roughly 5% of the sample.

About this clone itself: The antigen it recognizes is unknown. Per-base quality was not reported, and no clone a single base away is much larger than it.

Looking up the germline V gene yields CDR1 SGDLS and CDR2 YYNGEE. V is pruned by 4 bases and J by 5 bases, leaving 19 bases of the junction without a gene match. Including the terminal cysteine and phenylalanine, the CDR3 comprises 18 residues. Here the CDR3 DNA is all that survives: 54 bases in frame from base 1. Study-level results and caveats: The quantity of clinical and demographic metadata differed by source and by participant and was supplied without curation.

The TCR was taken from a man older than 75 with acute or convalescent COVID-19. The material sequenced was peripheral blood. The sequence joins TRBV9 to TRBJ2-5, with 8 middle bases fitting TRBD2. The CDR3 protein sequence reads: CASSPPRRSGTEGETQYF. The nucleotide sequence is TGTGCCAGCAGCCCTCCCCGACGTAGCGGGACTGAAGGGGAGACCCAGTACTTC.